Sequencing of this T cell receptor beta chain was carried out in a study of blood T cell repertoires in COVID-19. Study overall: Acute-phase and convalescent COVID-19 samples originated in the United States, Italy and Spain.

This CDR3 comprises 15 residues. Germline loops: CDR1 SGHTA, CDR2 FQGNSA. The J segment lost 6 bases and the V segment lost 1 base, leaving 5 bases of the junction unmatched. Seattle patients were enrolled during active infection and followed longitudinally. In the original workflow: For nucleated cells, counts were estimated from reference gene primer amplification. The table came from immunoSEQ multiplex PCR; TCRdb's copy has only in-frame clones and leaves some out. That table is the source of V, J and clone size, and D and trimming were worked out from the DNA. The profile shows 250,000 to 350,000 clones, 80% to 90% of them singletons.

V is TRBV7-2 and J is TRBJ2-7; TRBD2 aligns across 11 bases. The receptor was derived from a woman in her 70s with COVID-19, enrolled during active disease. The specimen was peripheral blood. CDR3 sequence: CASSLGLAGGGEQYF. CDR3 sequence (DNA): TGTGCCAGCAGCTTAGGGCTAGCGGGGGGTGGCGAGCAGTACTTC. The full variable domain, its missing parts supplied by reference TRBV7-2 and TRBJ2-7, is GAGVSQSPSNKVTEKGKDVELRCDPISGHTALYWYRQSLGQGLEFLIYFQGNSAPDKSGLPSDRFSAERTGGSVSTLTIQRTQQEDSAVYLCASSLGLAGGGEQYFGPGTRLTVT.